This is a list of T cell receptor beta chains from one sample in a study of prognosis after radiotherapy for stage I lung cancer. TCRdb redid the calling of the multiplex PCR reads with MiXCR, one entry per CDR3 protein. The sample contains 51,000 or so distinct CDR3 sequences, 30% to 40% of which appear only once. Sequencing was performed on PBMCs, taken before or after stereotactic body radiation therapy (not recorded which). The source is a donor of 50 years or more with non-small cell lung cancer. The CDR3 runs from the conserved cysteine through the conserved F or W. A D gene is named only where the DNA matches it firmly. Clone size is shown for a subset of rows, as once, few, many or a class of expanded clone.

>TRBJ2-2|many|.|TRBV11-2
CASSLARGTGELFF
TGTGCCAGCAGCTTAGCAAGGGGCACCGGGGAGCTGTTTTTT
>TRBJ2-7|.|.|TRBV6-2/TRBV6-3
CASSARYEQYF
TGTGCCAGCAGCGCCCGTTACGAGCAGTACTTC
>TRBJ1-6|.|.|TRBV19
CASSIGPSPIHF
TGTGCCAGTAGTATAGGTCCTTCACCCATCCACTTT
>TRBJ2-3|many|.|TRBV7-9
CASSFLGDTQYF
TGTGCCAGCAGCTTCCTGGGAGATACGCAGTATTTT
>TRBJ2-7|.|.|TRBV6-1
CASSFNEQYF
TGTGCCAGCAGCTTCAACGAGCAGTACTTC
>TRBJ2-1|many|TRBD1|TRBV18
CASSLGQGGANEQFF
TGTGCCAGCTCACTGGGACAGGGCGGTGCGAATGAGCAGTTCTTC
>TRBJ2-3|many|.|TRBV19
CASTDYAAGLDTQYF
TGTGCCAGTACCGACTACGCGGCAGGGTTAGATACGCAGTATTTT
>TRBJ1-1|many|.|TRBV20-1
CSANRRGSLAEAFF
TGCAGTGCAAACCGAAGAGGGAGTCTCGCTGAAGCTTTCTTT
>TRBJ1-6|.|TRBD1|TRBV20-1
CSARRGRDNSPLHF
TGCAGTGCTAGAAGGGGGCGGGATAATTCACCCCTCCACTTT
>TRBJ1-2|.|.|TRBV30
CACSTGGYGCTF
.
>TRBJ2-1|.|TRBD2|TRBV7-3
CASSLVSIPGLAGESSYNEQFF
TGTGCCAGCAGCTTAGTTAGCATTCCGGGACTAGCGGGAGAAAGCTCCTACAATGAGCAGTTCTTC